The clone carrying this T cell receptor beta chain has ten or more counts. Its target is unknown. Germline V gene sequence: CDR1 LGHNA, CDR2 YNFKEQ. V dropped 3 bases and J dropped 4; count of bases not matched to a gene: 14. The CDR3 covers 17 residues. Each TCR beta cDNA library carried unique molecular identifiers. Each sample of about 0.9 to 10 million input T cells yielded roughly 500,000 cDNA molecules, so each molecule approximated one T cell. TCRdb re-called the PCR reads with MiXCR, one entry per CDR3 protein. This sample has approximately 260,000 distinct CDR3 sequences, with 36% found just once. The data were taken from a study of post-analysis software for immune sequencing data. Study-level information: Included courses were relapsing-remitting and secondary progressive multiple sclerosis; progressive-relapsing multiple sclerosis was also included. Whole-study results and caveats: Compared with controls, patients showed significantly lower normalized Chao1 diversity. About five TRBV segments were more frequent in patients than controls; TRBV5-6, TRBV5-1 and TRBV20-1 belonged to this group. Strong same-batch co-clustering of samples appeared with F measure clustering.

This receptor was obtained from a girl between 5 and 17 years old with multiple sclerosis. The chain has TRBV4-2 and TRBJ2-5; 7 nucleotides line up with TRBD2. Source material: blood. The CDR3 DNA is TGTGCCAGCAGCCACAGGTCGGCGGGAGAGGTCGTAGAGACCCAGTACTTC. Residues: CASSHRSAGEVVETQYF.